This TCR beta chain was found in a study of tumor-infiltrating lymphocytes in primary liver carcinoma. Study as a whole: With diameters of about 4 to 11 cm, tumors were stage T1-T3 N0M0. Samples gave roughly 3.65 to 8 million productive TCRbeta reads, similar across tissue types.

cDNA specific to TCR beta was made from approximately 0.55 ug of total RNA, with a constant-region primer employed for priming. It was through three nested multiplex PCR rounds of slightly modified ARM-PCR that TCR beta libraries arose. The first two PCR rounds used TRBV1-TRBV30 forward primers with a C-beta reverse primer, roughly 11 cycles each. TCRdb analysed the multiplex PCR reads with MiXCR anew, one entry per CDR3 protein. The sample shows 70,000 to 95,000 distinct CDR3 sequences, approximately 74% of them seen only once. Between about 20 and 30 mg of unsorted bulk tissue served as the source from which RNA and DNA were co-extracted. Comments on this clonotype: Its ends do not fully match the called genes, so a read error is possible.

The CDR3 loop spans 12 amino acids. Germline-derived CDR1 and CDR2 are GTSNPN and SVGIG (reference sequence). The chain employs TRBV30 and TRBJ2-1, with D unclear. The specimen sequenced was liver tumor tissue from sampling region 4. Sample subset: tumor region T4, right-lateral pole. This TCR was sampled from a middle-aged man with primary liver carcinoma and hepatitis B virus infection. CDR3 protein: CVWSGPYNEQFF. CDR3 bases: TGTGTCTGGAGTGGTCCATACAATGAGCAGTTCTTC.